The present TCR beta chain was sequenced within a study of PD-1 blockade in mismatch repair-deficient tumors. As for the study in general: Patients had around 11 mismatch repair-deficient cancer types and were previously treated and progressing. Overall study findings and caveats: After pembrolizumab, tumor-resident clones rose rapidly, then generally contracted before radiologic responses.

Here immunoSEQ multiplex PCR was the method, and the copy in TCRdb shows in-frame clones only, minus some. Among about 79,000 clones listed, about four fifths were seen once. To note about this clone: Its antigen is still unknown.

PCR or immunohistochemistry showed mismatch repair deficiency in every enrolled patient. The TCR-sequenced patients were three responders to pembrolizumab. The germline gives CDR1 SGHDT, CDR2 YYEEEE. This CDR3 comprises 16 residues. The chain recombines TRBV5-6 with TRBJ2-5; 8 bases agree with TRBD2. The DNA end lines up better with TRBJ2-7; the J call may be wrong. This specimen was peripheral blood, taken 44 weeks after starting pembrolizumab. The receptor was isolated from an adult with mismatch repair-deficient cancer. The CDR3 sequence is CASSLRSAGGSYEQYF. The CDR3 DNA reads as TGTGCCAGCAGCTTGAGGTCTGCGGGAGGCTCCTACGAGCAGTACTTC.